These T cell receptor beta chains were read from a single sample in a study of cytomegalovirus exposure and HLA in healthy donors. Clones were read by immunoSEQ multiplex PCR, and TCRdb kept only the in-frame ones, dropping some. The sample records 150,000 to 200,000 clones, around four fifths being singletons. Sequenced material: PBMCs. Receptors were obtained from a man between 18 and 35 years old in good health and CMV-seropositive. Each CDR3 is given with its conserved first and last residue. D genes are given only for firm matches. Clone size is shown for a subset of rows, as once, few, many or a class of expanded clone.

- TRBJ2-3 - TRBV27 TGTGCCAGCAGTTTAGCGGGCCACACAGATACGCAGTATTTT CASSLAGHTDTQYF
- TRBJ2-3 TRBD2 TRBV28 TGTGCCAGCAAGGATAGCGGGAGCGCAGATACGCAGTATTTT CASKDSGSADTQYF
once TRBJ2-5 TRBD1 TRBV28 TGTGCCAGCAGTTCGAGGGACAGGCGAAAAGAGACCCAGTACTTC CASSSRDRRKETQYF
- TRBJ2-1 TRBD2 TRBV5-1 TGCGCCAGCACCCCCGGGACTAGTATCAATGAGCAGTTCTTC CASTPGTSINEQFF
- TRBJ1-2 TRBD1 TRBV29-1 TGCAGCGTTACAGGGGGCGCTTACTATGGCTACACCTTC CSVTGGAYYGYTF
- TRBJ2-5 - TRBV7-8 TGTGCCAGCAGCCTAAAAAGGGGTTTTAGGGCTGCCCAAAAAGAGACCCAGTACTTC CASSLKRGFRAAQKETQYF
few TRBJ1-5 TRBD1 TRBV6-4 TGTGCCAGCTGGGACAGGGGGTCTAATCAGCCCCAGCATTTT CASWDRGSNQPQHF
- TRBJ2-3 TRBD1 TRBV6-1 TGTGCCAGCAGTGAACGTCATGACAGGGGACCTAGCACAGATACGCAGTATTTT CASSERHDRGPSTDTQYF
- TRBJ1-1 TRBD1 TRBV6-6 TGTGCCAGCAGTTCCACGGGACAGGGGGAAGCTTTCTTT CASSSTGQGEAFF
- TRBJ2-5 - TRBV6-1 TGTGCCAGCAGTGACACGCTAGAAGACAGCCAAGAGACCCAGTACTTC CASSDTLEDSQETQYF
- TRBJ2-1 - TRBV29-1 TGCAGCGCTTATATCGACCTGGGGGAGGAGGCATTCTTC CSAYIDLGEEAFF
- TRBJ2-4 TRBD1 TRBV5-1 TGCGCCAGCAGCCCCAGGGACAGTGAAATGCAAAACATTCAGTACTTC CASSPRDSEMQNIQYF
- TRBJ1-5 - TRBV30 TGTGCCTGGAGTAAGGGGGTCGATCAGCCCCAGCATTTT CAWSKGVDQPQHF
- TRBJ2-3 TRBD1 TRBV4-1 TGCGCCAGCAGCCAAGAAGGGACAGCTCCAGATACGCAGTATTTT CASSQEGTAPDTQYF
- TRBJ1-4 TRBD1 TRBV15 TGTGCCACCAGCTCGGGACAGAGGTGGGAAAAACTGTTTTTT CATSSGQRWEKLFF
- TRBJ1-1 TRBD1 TRBV15 TGTGCCACCAGCAGAGCCCCGGACAGGGCGGTTGACACTGAAGCTTTCTTT CATSRAPDRAVDTEAFF
- TRBJ2-2 TRBD1 TRBV30 TGTGCCTGGAGAGGGGACAGGGGTCGGACCGGGGAGCTGTTTTTT CAWRGDRGRTGELFF
- TRBJ1-3 - TRBV29-1 TGCAGCATGAAAGCGGGAAACACCATATATTTT CSMKAGNTIYF
- TRBJ2-1 - TRBV6-1 TGTGCCAGCAATCCTCGCCTTAGCTCCTACAATGAGCAGTTCTTC CASNPRLSSYNEQFF
- TRBJ2-1 - TRBV11-3 TGTGCCAGCAGCTTAGTCAGCGGTAGTTTCCCCGACAATGAGCAGTTCTTC CASSLVSGSFPDNEQFF